The rows below give T cell receptor beta chains drawn from one sample of a study of blood T cell repertoires in COVID-19. Sequencing was performed with immunoSEQ multiplex PCR; in TCRdb, only in-frame clones are kept and a portion is missing. The sample has 200,000 to 250,000 clones; around 84% are singletons. The sequenced sample consisted of peripheral blood. All receptors derive from a man aged 55 to 70 with acute or convalescent COVID-19. The CDR3 runs from the conserved cysteine through the conserved F or W. Fields, in order: CDR3 length, clone size, V gene, J gene, D gene, CDR3 protein, CDR3 DNA. A D gene is named only where the DNA matches it firmly. Rows may omit the clone size; those that give it use once, few, many or a size class.

16	NA	TRBV5-4	TRBJ2-1	TRBD2	CASSSGLAGGLVEQFF	TGTGCCAGCAGTTCGGGACTAGCGGGGGGGTTAGTTGAGCAGTTCTTC
14	NA	TRBV11-2	TRBJ1-2	NA	CASSSPGTPTKYTF	TGTGCCAGCAGCTCGCCCGGGACACCGACTAAGTACACCTTC
16	few	TRBV7-9	TRBJ1-6	TRBD1	CASSLGQGFYNSPLHF	TGTGCCAGCAGCTTAGGACAGGGGTTCTATAATTCACCCCTCCACTTT
16	once	TRBV5-4	TRBJ2-3	TRBD2	CASSLGLAGDKDTQYF	TGTGCCAGCAGCCTCGGACTAGCGGGGGACAAAGATACGCAGTATTTT
15	NA	TRBV5-6	TRBJ2-3	TRBD1	CASRGTGKGADTQYF	TGTGCCAGCAGGGGGACAGGGAAGGGTGCAGATACGCAGTATTTT
17	NA	TRBV21-1	TRBJ2-1	NA	CASSNGFPEGSYNEQFF	TGTGCCAGCAGCAATGGCTTCCCCGAGGGCTCCTACAATGAGCAGTTCTTC
15	once	TRBV4-2	TRBJ1-5	NA	CASSRAGDSNQPQHF	TGTGCCAGCAGCCGGGCAGGGGATAGCAATCAGCCCCAGCATTTT
15	NA	TRBV5-1	TRBJ2-3	NA	CASSPGLTSTDTQYF	TGCGCCAGCAGCCCGGGACTGACTAGCACAGATACGCAGTATTTT
15	NA	TRBV5-6	TRBJ1-1	TRBD1	CASRGYGTENTEAFF	TGTGCCAGCAGGGGATACGGGACAGAGAACACTGAAGCTTTCTTT
16	NA	TRBV7-8	TRBJ1-5	TRBD1	CASSSIRDRSNQPQHF	TGTGCCAGCAGCTCCATCCGGGACAGATCGAATCAGCCCCAGCATTTT
17	NA	TRBV11-2	TRBJ2-5	TRBD2	CASSLRPGLAYQETQYF	TGTGCCAGCAGTCTTCGTCCGGGACTAGCTTACCAAGAGACCCAGTACTTC
15	NA	TRBV28	TRBJ2-7	TRBD2	CASRGTSGGSYEQYF	TGTGCCAGCCGAGGGACTAGCGGGGGCTCCTACGAGCAGTACTTC
15	NA	TRBV7-9	TRBJ2-2	NA	CASSLRTRVSGELFF	TGTGCCAGCAGCCTTCGTACCAGGGTGAGCGGGGAGCTGTTTTTT
14	NA	TRBV6-5	TRBJ1-2	TRBD1	CASSRTGQGYGYTF	TGTGCCAGCAGCAGGACAGGGCAGGGCTATGGCTACACCTTC
16	NA	TRBV2	TRBJ2-7	TRBD2	CASNPRSGTSGVEQYF	TGTGCCAGCAATCCGCGATCCGGGACTAGCGGGGTCGAGCAGTACTTC
13	NA	TRBV2	TRBJ1-4	NA	CASSERGEEKLFF	TGTGCCAGCAGTGAACGGGGAGAGGAAAAACTGTTTTTT